This TCR beta chain derives from a study of technical replicates of blood from a few donors. Germline CDR1 is SGHAT and CDR2 is FQDESV (reference sequence). CDR3 size: 13 residues. Between the trimmed V and J ends, which lost 4 bases and 5 bases, there was a span of 11 bases. Clones were sequenced by immunoSEQ multiplex PCR, and TCRdb holds only the in-frame ones, with some missing. The table has roughly 80,000 clones, about 89% seen once. This clone was detected only once. The TCR comes from a human donor in good health. What was sequenced was T cells isolated from PBMCs. The chain combines TRBV11-1 with TRBJ2-5; a weak D match, TRBD1 (6 bases). The CDR3 region is CASSSTGIETQYF. The CDR3 nucleotides read TGTGCCAGCAGCTCCACAGGGATCGAGACCCAGTACTTC.